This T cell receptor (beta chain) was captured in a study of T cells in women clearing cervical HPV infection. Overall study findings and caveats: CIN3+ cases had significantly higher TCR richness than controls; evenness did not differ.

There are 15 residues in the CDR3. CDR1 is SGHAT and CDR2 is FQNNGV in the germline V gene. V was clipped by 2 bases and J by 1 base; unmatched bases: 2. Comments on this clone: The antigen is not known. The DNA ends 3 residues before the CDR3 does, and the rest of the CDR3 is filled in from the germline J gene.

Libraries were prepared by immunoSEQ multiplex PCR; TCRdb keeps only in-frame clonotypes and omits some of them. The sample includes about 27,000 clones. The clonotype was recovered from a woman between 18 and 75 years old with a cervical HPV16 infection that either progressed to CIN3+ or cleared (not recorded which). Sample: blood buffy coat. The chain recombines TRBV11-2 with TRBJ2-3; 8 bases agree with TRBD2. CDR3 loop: CASSLNSGGTDTQYF. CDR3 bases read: TGTGCCAGCAGCTTAAATAGCGGGGGCACAGATACG.